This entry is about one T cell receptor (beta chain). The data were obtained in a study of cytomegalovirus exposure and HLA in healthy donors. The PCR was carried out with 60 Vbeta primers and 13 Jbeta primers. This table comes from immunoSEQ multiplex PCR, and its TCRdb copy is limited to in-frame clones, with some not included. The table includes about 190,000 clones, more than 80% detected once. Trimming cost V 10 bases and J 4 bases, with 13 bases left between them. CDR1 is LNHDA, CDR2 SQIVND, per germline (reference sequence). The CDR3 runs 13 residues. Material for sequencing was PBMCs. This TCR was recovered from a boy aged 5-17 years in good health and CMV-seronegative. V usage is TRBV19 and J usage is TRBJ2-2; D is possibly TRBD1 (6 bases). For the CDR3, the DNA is TGTGCCACTCAGGACAGAGGCACCGGGGAGCTGTTTTTT. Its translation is CATQDRGTGELFF. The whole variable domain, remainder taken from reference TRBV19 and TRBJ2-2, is DGGITQSPKYLFRKEGQNVTLSCEQNLNHDAMYWYRQDPGQGLRLIYYSQIVNDFQKGDIAEGYSVSREKKESFPLTVTSAQKNPTAFYLCATQDRGTGELFFGEGSRLTVL.